The 14 T cell receptor beta chains listed next were all sequenced from one sample in a study of siplizumab effects on memory and regulatory T cells. TCRdb's copy holds only in-frame clones and misses some; the assay was immunoSEQ multiplex PCR. The sample contains 99,000 or so clones, roughly 94% of which appear only once. The specimen sequenced was non-Treg CD4+ T cells sorted from blood. The source of these receptors is a human donor in good health.

This chain joins TRBV6-5 and TRBJ1-2; no definite D call. The germline V gene has CDR1 MNHEY and CDR2 SVGAGI. This CDR3 is built from 13 residues. The V end lost 6 bases, the J end lost 8 bases, and 16 bases lay between the germline ends. The CDR3 here is CASSRQKTSGYTF. The CDR3 DNA is TGTGCCAGCAGCCGCCAAAAAACGTCGGGCTACACCTTC.

The V and J genes are TRBV4-1 and TRBJ2-1, with D hard to call. This CDR3 region has 16 residues. The germline V gene encodes CDR1 MGHRA and CDR2 YSYEKL. Trimming pared 5 bases from V and 0 bases from J, leaving 14 bases between. CDR3 sequence: CASSKRISISYNEQFF. The CDR3 region has the DNA TGCGCCAGCAGCAAACGGATATCAATCTCCTACAATGAGCAGTTCTTC.

This clone was picked up one time. This chain connects TRBV11-2 to TRBJ2-7; the D call may be TRBD1 or TRBD2 (6 bases each). Germline lookup yields CDR1 SGHAT and CDR2 FQNNGV. CDR3 length: 18 amino acids. V dropped 5 bases and J dropped 5 bases, with 28 bases sitting between them. CDR3 in amino acids: CASSHPAPGPRGGNEQYF. As DNA, the CDR3 is TGTGCCAGCAGCCACCCCGCCCCCGGGCCGCGAGGGGGGAACGAGCAGTACTTC.

The chain joins TRBV28 to TRBJ1-1; D not certain. The V end lost 2 bases, the J end lost 9 bases, and 7 bases lay between the germline ends. CDR3 length equals 11 residues. In germline, CDR1 is MDHEN, CDR2 SYDVKM. This CDR3 is CASSLKDKAFF. The CDR3 region has the DNA TGTGCCAGCAGTTTAAAAGACAAAGCTTTCTTT.

This clone appeared once. The chain combines TRBV28 with TRBJ2-2, with a weak D call TRBD2 (5 bases). The CDR3 is 14 amino acids. V was cut by 3 bases and J by 6 bases, with 11 bases left in between. In germline, CDR1 is MDHEN, CDR2 SYDVKM. The DNA for the CDR3 is TGTGCCAGCAGTTTCCAGCGGATCGCCGGGGAGCTGTTTTTT. It codes for CASSFQRIAGELFF.

The chain combines TRBV6-1 with TRBJ1-2, with D possibly TRBD1 on 5 matching bases. CDR3 length: 14 amino acids. V lost 6 bases to trimming and J lost 3 bases, with 14 bases between them. Germline lookup yields CDR1 MNHNS and CDR2 SASEGT. The CDR3 is CASRGTGLHYGYTF. Written as DNA, the CDR3 is TGTGCCAGCAGGGGAACAGGCTTACACTATGGCTACACCTTC.

The chain is built from TRBV5-1 and TRBJ2-7, with 8 nucleotides matching TRBD1. CDR1 is SGHRS, CDR2 YFSETQ, per germline. CDR3 size: 15 residues. The V gene end was trimmed by 4 bases and the J gene end by 2 bases; junction bases not matched to a gene: 8. CDR3 in DNA: TGCGCCAGCAGCCCGGGGACAGGATCAGCCTACGAGCAGTACTTC. Translation: CASSPGTGSAYEQYF.

The chain has TRBV7-9 and TRBJ2-3, with 9 bases that match TRBD2. V lost 1 base and J lost 0; bases outside the gene matches: 5. There are 17 residues in the CDR3. Per germline, CDR1 SEHNR and CDR2 FQNEAQ (reference sequence). The CDR3 is CASSLEGTSGSTDTQYF. As DNA, the CDR3 is TGTGCCAGCAGCTTAGAAGGTACTAGCGGGAGCACAGATACGCAGTATTTT.

The chain combines TRBV11-3 with TRBJ2-7, with 9 bases that match TRBD1. The CDR3 has 12 residues. CDR1 and CDR2 (germline): SGHNT, YENEEA. The V gene end was trimmed by 4 bases and the J gene end by 6 bases; junction bases not matched to a gene: 1. The CDR3 here is CASSSDRGEQYF. As DNA, the CDR3 is TGTGCCAGCAGCTCGGACAGGGGCGAGCAGTACTTC.

The CDR3 sequence is CASSLVASGSAEQFF. Here the CDR3 DNA reads TGTGCCAGCAGCTTAGTTGCCAGCGGGAGTGCTGAGCAGTTCTTC. The chain links TRBV7-3 to TRBJ2-1, with TRBD2 matching 8 bases. The germline gives CDR1 SGHTA, CDR2 FQGTGA. The CDR3 covers 15 residues. The J segment lost 9 bases and the V segment lost 2 bases, leaving 9 bases of the junction unmatched.

This clone has just one count. The chain employs TRBV28 and TRBJ2-7; no definite D call. Germline assignment: CDR1 MDHEN and CDR2 SYDVKM. The CDR3 has 11 amino acids. The V end lost 4 bases, the J end lost 3 bases, and 4 bases lay between the germline ends. The CDR3 sequence is CASSWDYEQYF. In DNA form, the CDR3 reads TGTGCCAGCAGTTGGGACTACGAGCAGTACTTC.

This clone appeared once. V gene TRBV19 combines with J gene TRBJ2-2; maybe TRBD2 (6 bases). The CDR3 runs to 15 residues. V lost 3 bases to trimming and J lost 6 bases, with 14 bases between them. Germline values: CDR1 LNHDA, CDR2 SQIVND (reference sequence). The CDR3: CASSIGGTAAGELFF. The CDR3 bases are TGTGCCAGTAGTATTGGCGGGACGGCGGCCGGGGAGCTGTTTTTT.

This chain connects TRBV28 to TRBJ1-1; TRBD1 is a possible D gene (5 bases). This CDR3 has 12 residues. Germline V gives CDR1 MDHEN, CDR2 SYDVKM. Trimming removed 10 bases from V and 8 bases from J, with 17 bases in between. This CDR3 reads CATWGGVAEAFF. The CDR3 DNA reads TGTGCCACCTGGGGGGGGGTGGCGGAAGCTTTCTTT.

The genes are TRBV10-3 and TRBJ1-1; D is uncertain. The CDR3 covers 14 residues. The germline gives CDR1 ENHRY, CDR2 SYGVKD. V lost 4 bases and J lost 3, with 12 bases in between. CDR3 sequence reads: CAISADGVDTEAFF. The DNA of the CDR3 is TGTGCCATCAGTGCTGATGGGGTCGACACTGAAGCTTTCTTT.